Shown below are 32 T cell receptor beta chains from a single sample sequenced in a study of OX40 agonist ivuxolimab in advanced cancers. The protocol was immunoSEQ multiplex PCR, while the TCRdb copy is restricted to in-frame clones and leaves out a portion. The sample lists about 17,000 clones; around 73% were seen once. Material: CD4+ or CD8+ T cells sorted from blood, obtained in a trial of the OX40 agonist ivuxolimab. The origin of the receptors is an adult with an advanced solid tumor such as melanoma, head and neck, liver or kidney cancer.

This chain links TRBV4-1 with TRBJ2-7, with a possible D match to TRBD1 (6 bases). Trimming left V 5 bases short and J 5 bases short, with 19 bases between. The CDR3 has 15 amino acids. The germline gives CDR1 MGHRA, CDR2 YSYEKL. The CDR3 nucleotides are TGCGCCAGCAGCGCCACTTCCAGGGGTCTCGACGAGCAGTACTTC. Protein sequence: CASSATSRGLDEQYF.

This clone was found a few times. V usage is TRBV6-5 and J usage is TRBJ2-3; 8 positions agree with TRBD2. Per the germline V gene, CDR1 is MNHEY and CDR2 is SVGAGI. The CDR3 length is 16 residues. V dropped 2 bases and J dropped 1; count of bases not matched to a gene: 5. This CDR3 reads CASSYSTSGGTDTQYF. In DNA form, the CDR3 reads TGTGCCAGCAGTTACAGTACTAGCGGTGGCACAGATACGCAGTATTTT.

The chain employs TRBV4-1 and TRBJ2-7; D is possibly TRBD1 (5 bases). The CDR3 runs to 15 residues. Germline-derived CDR1 and CDR2 are MGHRA and YSYEKL. V lost 4 bases and J 3 bases, leaving 16 bases between the germline ends. For the CDR3, the DNA is TGCGCCAGCAGCCCCGAAGGGGCAGCGTACTACGAGCAGTACTTC. Protein: CASSPEGAAYYEQYF.

This clone was detected only once. The chain is built from TRBV4-3 and TRBJ2-7; perhaps TRBD2 as D (6 bases). Trimming left V 0 bases short and J 4 bases short, with 13 bases between. Germline-derived CDR1 and CDR2 are LGHNA and YSLEER. The CDR3 sequence is 15 residues long. The CDR3 DNA is TGCGCCAGCAGCCAAGAAGGGCGGGAATTTTACGAGCAGTACTTC. It translates to CASSQEGREFYEQYF.

The genes are TRBV9 and TRBJ2-7; no clear D. The germline V gene encodes CDR1 SGDLS and CDR2 YYNGEE. The CDR3 consists of 12 residues. Trimming shortened V by 0 bases and J by 5 bases, and 6 bases separated the two germline ends. The DNA of the CDR3 is TGTGCCAGCAGCGTAGCCCAAAACGAGCAGTACTTC. This sequence encodes CASSVAQNEQYF.

This rearrangement joins TRBV2 to TRBJ2-7, with a tentative D call TRBD2 (6 bases). The CDR3 totals 13 residues. Germline CDR1 is SNHLY and CDR2 is FYNNEI. As DNA, the CDR3 is TGTCTCACAAAGAGAGGAGGGGCGGACGAGCAGTACTTC. Translated, it gives CLTKRGGADEQYF.

The CDR3 spells CASSQAAFTYEQYF. For the CDR3, the DNA is TGTGCCAGCAGCCAAGCGGCGTTTACCTACGAGCAGTACTTC. The chain is built from TRBV14 and TRBJ2-7, with D unresolved. The germline V gene encodes CDR1 SGHDN and CDR2 FVKESK. The V end lost 1 base, the J end lost 2 bases, and 9 bases lay between the germline ends. The CDR3 extends over 14 amino acids.

The genes are TRBV5-6 and TRBJ2-3; 12 bases are a match to TRBD2. The V segment lost 0 bases and the J segment 2 bases; nucleotides outside the gene matches: 7. CDR3 length equals 18 residues. Germline CDR1 is SGHDT and CDR2 is YYEEEE. Here the CDR3 reads CASSLAIGTSGYTDTQYF. The DNA for the CDR3 is TGTGCCAGCAGCTTGGCCATAGGGACTAGCGGGTACACAGATACGCAGTATTTT.

This clone was recorded a few times. This rearrangement joins TRBV18 to TRBJ2-1, with 9 bases identical to TRBD2. V shed 6 bases and J 2 bases; nucleotides not matched to a gene: 11. Germline V gene sequence: CDR1 KGHSH, CDR2 LQKENI. The CDR3 covers 17 residues. The chain's CDR3 is CASSLGTSRPPYNEQFF. In DNA form, the CDR3 reads TGTGCCAGCTCGCTTGGGACTAGCAGACCTCCCTACAATGAGCAGTTCTTC.

By frequency in the sample, this clone is medium-sized (0.01 to 0.1%). The V gene is TRBV11-1, the J gene TRBJ2-1; D gene uncertain. Germline loops: CDR1 SGHAT, CDR2 FQDESV (reference sequence). The CDR3 totals 14 residues. Trimming stripped 2 bases from V and 3 bases from J, with 8 bases between. CDR3 in DNA: TGTGCCAGCAGCTTATCCGGAAACTACAATGAGCAGTTCTTC. Translation: CASSLSGNYNEQFF.

The rearrangement links TRBV4-2 to TRBJ2-7, with D perhaps TRBD1 (5 bases). Germline assignment: CDR1 LGHNA and CDR2 YNFKEQ. V shed 4 bases and J shed 0 bases, with 16 bases lying between them. The CDR3 loop spans 16 amino acids. The CDR3 DNA reads TGTGCCAGCAGCCTCCGCGCGACAGTAAGCTCCTACGAGCAGTACTTC. The encoded protein is CASSLRATVSSYEQYF.

The chain is built from TRBV4-1 and TRBJ1-4; D call uncertain. Trimming took 1 base from V and 8 from J, leaving 8 bases between them. CDR1 is MGHRA, CDR2 YSYEKL, per germline. The CDR3 length is 13 residues. For the CDR3, the DNA is TGCGCCAGCAGCCAAGTGAACGAGGAAAAACTGTTTTTT. It translates to CASSQVNEEKLFF.

With regard to this clone: This sequence may be a read error, since a much larger clone differs from it by one base. The chain has TRBV7-9 and TRBJ2-2; TRBD2 is a possible D gene (5 bases). There are 13 residues in the CDR3. The germline CDR1 and CDR2 sequences are SEHNR and FQNEAQ (reference sequence). The V and J ends lost 3 bases and 4 bases respectively, with 6 bases between them. The DNA of the CDR3 is TGTGCCAGCAGCTTGGGGAGCACCGGGGAGCTGTTTTTT. Translated, it gives CASSLGSTGELFF.

The V and J genes are TRBV27 and TRBJ2-3, with D unclear. In germline, CDR1 is MNHEY, CDR2 SMNVEV (reference sequence). The CDR3 is made up of 11 amino acids. Deletions cut 2 bases from V and 5 bases from J, with 2 bases between. CDR3 residues: CASSLGDTQYF. In nucleotides, the CDR3 is TGTGCCAGCAGTTTAGGAGATACGCAGTATTTT.

The gene calls are TRBV11-2 and TRBJ1-3; 7 nucleotides align to TRBD1. The CDR3 is 14 residues long. Germline values: CDR1 SGHAT, CDR2 FQNNGV. V trimming: 1 base; J trimming: 4 bases; junction bases outside the gene matches: 1. The CDR3 nucleotides are TGTGCCAGCAGCTTAGCAGGGGGAGGAAACACCATATATTTT. Translation gives CASSLAGGGNTIYF.

This clone was counted once. This chain joins TRBV7-9 and TRBJ2-1; no firm D call. V lost 5 bases and J lost 0, with 8 bases in between. This CDR3 region has 14 residues. In germline, CDR1 is SEHNR, CDR2 FQNEAQ (reference sequence). The DNA for the CDR3 is TGTGCCAGCAGCGTCGGAAGCTCCTACAATGAGCAGTTCTTC. Translating gives CASSVGSSYNEQFF.

V gene TRBV29-1 combines with J gene TRBJ1-5; no definite D call. Germline loops: CDR1 SQVTM, CDR2 ANQGSEA. V lost 5 bases and J 4 bases, leaving 12 bases between the germline ends. This CDR3 spans 13 amino acids. DNA of the CDR3: TGCAGCGTTTCGTCAGCTTCTAATCAGCCCCAGCATTTT. The encoded protein is CSVSSASNQPQHF.

The chain couples TRBV4-1 to TRBJ2-3; perhaps TRBD2 as D (5 bases). Trimming stripped 0 bases from V and 9 bases from J, with 13 bases between. CDR1 and CDR2 (germline): MGHRA, YSYEKL. The CDR3 is 14 residues long. As DNA, the CDR3 is TGCGCCAGCAGCCAAGATTGGGAGACTGACACGCAGTATTTT. Protein: CASSQDWETDTQYF.

The J gene is TRBJ2-3, the V gene TRBV18; the D is unclear. CDR1 and CDR2 from the germline V gene are KGHSH and LQKENI. V lost 0 bases, J lost 2 bases, and 3 bases lay in between. This CDR3 is built from 13 residues. The chain's CDR3 is CASSPPNTDTQYF. In nucleotides, the CDR3 is TGTGCCAGCTCACCACCTAACACAGATACGCAGTATTTT.

This sequence joins TRBV7-7 and TRBJ2-5; TRBD1 matches at 7 bases. The CDR3 length is 14 residues. Unmatched junction bases numbered 3, after V lost 5 bases and J lost 0 bases. Germline CDR1 SSHAT, CDR2 FNYEAQ (reference sequence). Here the CDR3 reads CASSTGQHQETQYF. Here the CDR3 DNA reads TGTGCCAGCAGCACGGGACAGCACCAAGAGACCCAGTACTTC.

The chain combines TRBV10-3 with TRBJ2-7, with 8 positions matching TRBD2. The V gene end was trimmed by 0 bases and the J gene end by 3 bases; junction bases not matched to a gene: 13. Looked up from germline, CDR1 is ENHRY and CDR2 is SYGVKD. The CDR3 runs 18 residues. The CDR3 loop is CAISESSPGTRNSYEQYF. CDR3 bases: TGTGCCATCAGTGAGTCGTCTCCTGGGACTAGAAATAGCTACGAGCAGTACTTC.

The chain recombines TRBV29-1 with TRBJ2-7; D call uncertain. Germline CDR1 SQVTM, CDR2 ANQGSEA. The CDR3 runs to 14 residues. Deletions cut 2 bases from V and 2 bases from J, with 13 bases between. The chain's CDR3 is CSVESQGGAYEQYF. CDR3 DNA sequence: TGCAGCGTTGAAAGTCAAGGTGGGGCCTACGAGCAGTACTTC.

This rearrangement joins TRBV29-1 to TRBJ1-5; D may be TRBD1 (5 bases). Germline V gives CDR1 SQVTM, CDR2 ANQGSEA. V was shortened by 1 base and J by 5 bases, with 9 bases between the two germline ends. The CDR3 is made up of 13 amino acids. CDR3 protein: CSVEGQGDQPQHF. The CDR3 region has the DNA TGCAGCGTTGAAGGGCAGGGTGATCAGCCCCAGCATTTT.

V and J are TRBV5-4 and TRBJ1-2; D possibly corresponds to TRBD1 (6 bases). The CDR3 covers 14 residues. CDR1 is SGHNT, CDR2 YYREEE, per germline (reference sequence). V lost 4 bases and J lost 7, with 17 bases in between. The CDR3 here is CASSRWEGVSGYTF. The CDR3 DNA follows: TGTGCCAGCAGCCGATGGGAGGGGGTCTCTGGCTACACCTTC.

This chain joins TRBV2 and TRBJ2-7; the D gene is possibly TRBD2 (6 bases). CDR3 length equals 14 residues. V was cut by 8 bases and J by 0 bases, with 14 bases left in between. Germline CDR1 reads SNHLY; CDR2 reads FYNNEI. CDR3 amino acids: CASFSGADSYEQYF. Here the CDR3 DNA reads TGTGCCAGCTTCTCGGGAGCGGACTCCTACGAGCAGTACTTC.

The chain recombines TRBV7-9 with TRBJ2-1, with 15 bases identical to TRBD2. The V gene end was trimmed by 5 bases and the J gene end by 9 bases; junction bases not matched to a gene: 17. The CDR3 has 19 residues. Germline CDR1 and CDR2: SEHNR and FQNEAQ (reference sequence). The CDR3, as DNA: TGTGCCAGCAGCAAGACCCTCGCCGGGACTAGCGGGAGGAGGAGTGAGCAGTTCTTC. It encodes CASSKTLAGTSGRRSEQFF.

V usage is TRBV6-1 and J usage is TRBJ2-1, with 16 bases that match TRBD2. The CDR3 extends over 16 amino acids. From germline, CDR1 is MNHNS and CDR2 SASEGT. The V and J ends lost 3 bases and 7 bases, in that order; junction bases with no gene match: 3. As DNA, the CDR3 is TGTGCCAGCAGTGACGGGACTAGCGGGAGGGGAAATGAGCAGTTCTTC. It is translated as CASSDGTSGRGNEQFF.

The rearrangement links TRBV21-1 to TRBJ2-1; the D call TRBD2 from the table was never checked on the DNA. TRBV21-1 is classified as a pseudogene. CDR3 length equals 17 residues. CDR3 sequence: CASSKGTPMSSYNEQFF. CDR3 nucleotides: TGTGCCAGCAGCAAAGGAACTCCTATGAGCTCCTACAATGAGCAGTTCTTC.

The chain combines TRBV9 with TRBJ2-1, with D perhaps TRBD2 (8 bases). Germline CDR1 is SGDLS and CDR2 is YYNGEE. Trimming left V 4 bases short and J 5 bases short, with 16 bases between. This CDR3 spans 15 amino acids. CDR3 sequence reads: CASSIAGQLNNEQFF. The CDR3 nucleotides are TGTGCCAGCAGCATAGCGGGACAGCTAAACAATGAGCAGTTCTTC.

V gene TRBV10-2 combines with J gene TRBJ1-2; the match to TRBD1 covers 9 bases. CDR1 is WSHSY and CDR2 is SAAADI in the germline V gene. There are 16 residues in the CDR3. V lost 5 bases to trimming and J lost 3 bases; unmatched junction nucleotides: 10. CDR3 sequence reads: CASSTQGAPDYYGYTF. CDR3 DNA sequence: TGCGCCAGCAGTACACAGGGGGCGCCGGATTACTATGGCTACACCTTC.

The V gene is TRBV7-6, the J gene TRBJ2-7, with TRBD2 identical over 8 bases. The ends lost 5 bases at V and 7 bases at J; junction bases unmatched: 13. The CDR3 totals 15 residues. Germline V gene sequence: CDR1 SGHVS, CDR2 FNYEAQ. The CDR3 nucleotides are TGTGCCAGCAGCCCATCAGGGCTAGCGGGCGCGGAGCAGTACTTC. It yields the protein CASSPSGLAGAEQYF.

This clone has a count of ten or more. The chain is built from TRBV2 and TRBJ2-7; 11 bases are shared with TRBD2. The CDR3 length is 13 residues. Per the germline V gene, CDR1 is SNHLY and CDR2 is FYNNEI. Unmatched junction bases numbered 4, after V lost 8 bases and J lost 4 bases. This CDR3 is CASRGLAEYEQYF. The CDR3 DNA sequence: TGTGCCAGCCGGGGACTAGCGGAGTACGAGCAGTACTTC.